These 19 T cell receptor beta chains came from one sample sequenced in a study of tumor and adjacent non-tumor tissue in lung cancer. The library came from three nested PCR rounds adapted from ARM-PCR protocols. TCRdb re-derived calls from the multiplex PCR reads in MiXCR, one entry per CDR3 protein. The data contain some 95,000 distinct CDR3 sequences, roughly 80% of them singletons. The template was RNA from unsorted bulk tissue. The normal lung tissue was taken more than 3 cm from the tumor edge. Sequencing was performed on distant non-tumor lung tissue. Receptor source: a man aged 60-69 years with small cell lung cancer.

This clonotype was observed a single time. A read error may produce the germline difference seen at one junction end. This chain connects TRBV29-1 to TRBJ1-2, with TRBD1 as a possible D gene (5 bases). There are 11 residues in the CDR3. The germline V gene encodes CDR1 SQVTM and CDR2 ANQGSEA. The CDR3: CSIDGADGYAF. Written as DNA, the CDR3 is TGCAGCATTGACGGGGCCGATGGCTACGCCTTC.

As to this clonotype: At one end, the junction sequence differs from germline, possibly due to a read error. The V and J genes are TRBV4-2 and TRBJ2-2; D possibly corresponds to TRBD2 (6 bases). CDR3 length: 16 residues. Germline CDR1 LGHNA, CDR2 YNFKEQ. The CDR3, as DNA: TGTGTCAGCAGCCAAGATATGAGGGCCAATACCGGGGGGCTGTTTTTT. It translates to CVSSQDMRANTGGLFF.

The rearrangement joins TRBV4-1 to TRBJ2-2, with TRBD1 identical over 7 bases. Germline V gene sequence: CDR1 MGHRA, CDR2 YSYEKL. The CDR3 is 15 amino acids. V shed 7 bases, J shed 8 bases, and the junction held 13 bases outside the gene matches. The CDR3, as DNA: TGCGCCAGCAACAACAGGGGAGCCTATACTGGGGAGCTGTTTTTT. Its translation: CASNNRGAYTGELFF.

The rearrangement uses TRBV6-5 and TRBJ2-6; 7 bases map to TRBD1. Per the germline V gene, CDR1 is MNHEY and CDR2 is SVGAGI. Losses at the gene ends were 10 bases for V and 2 bases for J; bases not matched to a gene: 8. The CDR3 is 15 amino acids. CDR3: CAIRSTGAGANVLTF. The CDR3, as DNA: TGTGCCATCAGATCTACAGGGGCTGGGGCCAACGTCCTGACTTTC.

Remarks on this clonotype: An end of the junction does not agree with germline; a read error may underlie this. CDR3 bases: TGTGTCAGCAATTTACCTGTGGGAAACACCATATATTTT. It specifies CVSNLPVGNTIYF. The chain employs TRBV12-3 or TRBV12-4 and TRBJ1-3; D is unresolved. There are 13 residues in the CDR3.

Points on this clonotype: An end of the junction differs from the germline gene, which may be a read error. V is TRBV6-1 and J is TRBJ1-5, with 9 bases identical to TRBD1. Germline V gene sequence: CDR1 MNHNS, CDR2 SASEGT. The CDR3 spans 15 residues. The CDR3: CASIGTGRLNQSQHF. CDR3 DNA sequence: TGTGCCAGCATTGGGACAGGGAGGTTGAATCAGTCCCAGCATTTT.

Turning to this clonotype: The CDR3 ends on some other residue instead of the conserved phenylalanine or tryptophan, so this is likely a read error. This chain uses TRBV5-4 with TRBJ1-1; no reliable D call. V lost 1 base to trimming and J lost 9 bases, with 10 bases between them. There are 12 residues in the CDR3. In germline, CDR1 is SGHNT, CDR2 YYREEE (reference sequence). The CDR3 region is CASSLWAEKAFL. CDR3 in DNA: TGTGCCAGCAGCTTGTGGGCAGAAAAAGCTTTCTTA.

Of note for this clonotype: A read error may be the cause here, since a much bigger clone is one base away. CDR3 in amino acids: CSARDPITADSQYF. CDR3 in DNA: TGCAGTGCTAGAGATCCGATTACGGCCGATTCGCAGTATTTT. V usage is TRBV20-1 and J usage is TRBJ2-3; D is unresolved. Trimming removed 0 bases from V and 10 bases from J, with 17 bases in between. CDR3 size: 14 residues. Per the germline V gene, CDR1 is DFQATT and CDR2 is SNEGSKA (reference sequence).

This clonotype was seen a few times. At one of its ends the junction is not consistent with the germline gene, which may arise from a read error. The chain is built from TRBV29-1 and TRBJ2-1; D possibly uses TRBD1 or TRBD2 (5 bases each). Germline V gene data show CDR1 as SQVTM and CDR2 as ANQGSEA. CDR3 size: 15 residues. The CDR3 loop is CSVAGREGRANEHFF. In DNA form, the CDR3 reads TGCAGCGTTGCGGGGCGCGAGGGAAGGGCAAATGAGCACTTCTTC.

This clonotype was seen only a few times. Since a much larger clone is just one base distant, this may be a read error. This sequence joins TRBV6-1 and TRBJ2-2; D may be TRBD1 (6 bases). V was cut by 4 bases and J by 6 bases, with 15 bases left in between. The CDR3 has 15 amino acids. CDR1 and CDR2 from the germline V gene are MNHNS and SASEGT. CDR3 residues: CASSAPGEGAGELFF. The CDR3 DNA follows: TGTGCCAGCAGTGCCCCAGGCGAGGGGGCCGGGGAGCTGTTTTTT.

The CDR3 sequence is CASPGRQGISEQFF. CDR3 nucleotide sequence: TGTGCCAGCCCAGGGAGACAGGGAATTAGTGAGCAGTTCTTC. The V gene is TRBV12-3 or TRBV12-4, the J gene TRBJ2-1, with 7 bases matching TRBD1. This CDR3 has 14 amino acids. J was trimmed by 9 bases and V by 8 bases; bases with no gene match: 13.

A note on this clonotype: One junction end disagrees with the germline gene, perhaps due to a read error. V usage is TRBV20-1 and J usage is TRBJ2-1; 7 nucleotides match TRBD2. Germline V gene sequence: CDR1 DFQATT, CDR2 SNEGSKA (reference sequence). CDR3 length equals 13 residues. CDR3 amino acids: CSAPGTIYNEQLF. In DNA, the CDR3 is TGTAGTGCTCCCGGGACTATCTACAATGAGCAGCTCTTC.

In the case of this clonotype: A much larger clone differs from this one at a single base, so this may be a read error. The V gene is TRBV4-2, the J gene TRBJ1-1; possible D gene TRBD1, 6 bases. CDR1 is LGHNA, CDR2 YNFKEQ, per germline. This CDR3 is built from 15 residues. The chain's CDR3 is CASSQDWGAAGEAIF. The CDR3 DNA follows: TGTGCCAGCAGCCAAGATTGGGGGGCCGCCGGTGAAGCTATCTTT.

Note on this clonotype: A read error is possible here, since a much larger clone lies one base away. The chain carries TRBV30 and TRBJ2-5; D unclear. Germline lookup yields CDR1 GTSNPN and CDR2 SVGIG (reference sequence). CDR3 length equals 10 residues. For the CDR3, the DNA is TGTGCCTGGGGTGAAGCGACCAAGTACTTC. The encoded protein is CAWGEATKYF.

The rearrangement joins TRBV29-1 to TRBJ2-5, with D tentatively TRBD1 (5 bases). The germline V gene encodes CDR1 SQVTM and CDR2 ANQGSEA. The V and J ends lost 4 bases and 13 bases respectively, with 19 bases between them. The CDR3 sequence is 12 residues long. CDR3 coding DNA: TGCAGCGTTGTGCTGACAGCAGAGATCCGGTACTTC. Residues: CSVVLTAEIRYF.

In the case of this clonotype: Germline is not matched at one junction end, which may reflect a read error. The CDR3 is CNVGPPTVNEVF. Here the CDR3 DNA reads TGCAACGTTGGCCCCCCAACAGTAAATGAGGTCTTC. V gene TRBV29-1 combines with J gene TRBJ2-1; D not resolved. This CDR3 spans 12 amino acids. Germline lookup yields CDR1 SQVTM and CDR2 ANQGSEA.

This sequence joins TRBV6-5 and TRBJ1-2, with TRBD1 identical over 7 bases. J was trimmed by 10 bases and V by 7 bases; bases with no gene match: 18. Per germline, CDR1 MNHEY and CDR2 SVGAGI. The CDR3 sequence is 15 residues long. The CDR3 is CASNRRQGSPDDYTF. CDR3 sequence (DNA): TGTGCCAGCAATCGCCGACAGGGAAGCCCCGATGACTACACCTTC.

This chain links TRBV14 with TRBJ2-7, with TRBD2 matching over 8 bases. The CDR3 loop spans 15 amino acids. Germline CDR1 and CDR2: SGHDN and FVKESK. DNA for the CDR3: TGCGCCAGCAGCCACACTAGCGGACCCTCCTACGAGCAATACGTC. Translation: CASSHTSGPSYEQYV.

The rearrangement joins TRBV30 to TRBJ2-3; 8 bases match TRBD2. The CDR3 covers 13 residues. Germline V CDR1 and CDR2: GTSNPN, SVGIG (reference sequence). Germline trimming cut 8 bases from V and 3 bases from J; bases unmatched to any gene: 7. DNA of the CDR3: TGTGCCAGGACTGGCGGGAGGACAGATACGCAGTATTTT. This sequence encodes CARTGGRTDTQYF.